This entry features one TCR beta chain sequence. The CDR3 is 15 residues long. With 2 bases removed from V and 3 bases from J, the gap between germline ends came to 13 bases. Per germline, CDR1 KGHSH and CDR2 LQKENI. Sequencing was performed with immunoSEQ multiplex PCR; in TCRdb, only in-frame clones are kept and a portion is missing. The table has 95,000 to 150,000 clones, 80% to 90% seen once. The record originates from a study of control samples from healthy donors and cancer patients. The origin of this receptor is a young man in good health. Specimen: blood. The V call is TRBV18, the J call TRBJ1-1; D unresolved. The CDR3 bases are TGTGCCAGCTCACCATTTCCGGGTAAAGACACTGAAGCTTTCTTT. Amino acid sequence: CASSPFPGKDTEAFF.